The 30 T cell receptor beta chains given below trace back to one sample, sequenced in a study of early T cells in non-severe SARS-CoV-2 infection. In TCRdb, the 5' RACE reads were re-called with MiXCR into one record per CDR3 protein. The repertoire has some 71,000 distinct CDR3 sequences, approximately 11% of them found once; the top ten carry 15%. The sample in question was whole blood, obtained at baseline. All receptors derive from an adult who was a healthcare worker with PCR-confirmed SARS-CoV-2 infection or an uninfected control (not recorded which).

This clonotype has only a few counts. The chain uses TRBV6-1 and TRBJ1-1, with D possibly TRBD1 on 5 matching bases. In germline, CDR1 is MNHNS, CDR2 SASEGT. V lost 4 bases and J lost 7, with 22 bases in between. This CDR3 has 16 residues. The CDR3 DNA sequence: TGTGCCAGCAGTGTCGGGACGACCAACGGAGGCGGTGAAGCTTTCTTT. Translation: CASSVGTTNGGGEAFF.

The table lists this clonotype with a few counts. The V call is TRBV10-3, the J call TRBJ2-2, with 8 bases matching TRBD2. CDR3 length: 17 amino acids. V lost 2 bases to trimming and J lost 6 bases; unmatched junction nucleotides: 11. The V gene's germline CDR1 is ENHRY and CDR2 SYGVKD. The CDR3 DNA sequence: TGTGCCATCAGTGAGCTCATAAGCGGGAGATTCTCCGGGGAGCTGTTTTTT. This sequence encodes CAISELISGRFSGELFF.

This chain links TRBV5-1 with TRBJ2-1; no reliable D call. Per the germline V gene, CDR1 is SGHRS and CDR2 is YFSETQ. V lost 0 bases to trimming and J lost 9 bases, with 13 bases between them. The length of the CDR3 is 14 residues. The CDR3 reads CASSLGYISGEQFF. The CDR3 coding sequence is TGCGCCAGCAGCTTGGGCTATATAAGTGGTGAGCAGTTCTTC. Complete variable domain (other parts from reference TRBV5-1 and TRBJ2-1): KAGVTQTPRYLIKTRGQQVTLSCSPISGHRSVSWYQQTPGQGLQFLFEYFSETQRNKGNFPGRFSGRQFSNSRSEMNVSTLELGDSALYLCASSLGYISGEQFFGPGTRLTVL.

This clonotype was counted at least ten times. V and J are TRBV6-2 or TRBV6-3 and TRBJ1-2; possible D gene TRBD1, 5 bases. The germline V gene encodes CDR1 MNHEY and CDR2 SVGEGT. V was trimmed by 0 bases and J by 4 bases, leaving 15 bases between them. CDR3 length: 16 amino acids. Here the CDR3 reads CASSYSTSDSSYGYTF. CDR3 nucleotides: TGTGCCAGCAGTTACTCGACGAGCGACAGTAGCTATGGCTACACCTTC.

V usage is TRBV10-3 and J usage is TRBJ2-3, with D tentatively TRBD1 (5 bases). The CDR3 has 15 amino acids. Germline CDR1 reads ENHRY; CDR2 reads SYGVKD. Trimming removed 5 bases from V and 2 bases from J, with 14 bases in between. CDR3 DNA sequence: TGTGCCATCAGTACCTCTGCAGGGTCCACAGATACGCAGTATTTT. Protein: CAISTSAGSTDTQYF.

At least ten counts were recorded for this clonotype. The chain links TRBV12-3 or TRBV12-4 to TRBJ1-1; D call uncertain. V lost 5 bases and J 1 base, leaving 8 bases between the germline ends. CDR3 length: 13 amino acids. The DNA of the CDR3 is TGTGCCAGCAGTCCAAACAGGAACACTGAAGCTTTCTTT. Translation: CASSPNRNTEAFF.

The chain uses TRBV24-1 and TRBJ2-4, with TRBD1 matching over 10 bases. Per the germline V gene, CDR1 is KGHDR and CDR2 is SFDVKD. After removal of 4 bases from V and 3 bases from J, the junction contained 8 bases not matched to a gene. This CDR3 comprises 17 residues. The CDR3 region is CATSEAGTGVVKNIQYF. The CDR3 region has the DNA TGTGCCACCAGTGAGGCCGGGACAGGGGTGGTCAAAAACATTCAGTACTTC.

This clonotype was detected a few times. The CDR3 nucleotides are TGCAGTGCTGGAGTAGGAGGCTATGGCTACACCTTC. Its protein is CSAGVGGYGYTF. This chain links TRBV20-1 with TRBJ1-2; unclear D gene. The CDR3 loop spans 12 amino acids. The V gene's germline CDR1 is DFQATT and CDR2 SNEGSKA (reference sequence). Trimming took 5 bases from V and 4 from J, leaving 11 bases between them.

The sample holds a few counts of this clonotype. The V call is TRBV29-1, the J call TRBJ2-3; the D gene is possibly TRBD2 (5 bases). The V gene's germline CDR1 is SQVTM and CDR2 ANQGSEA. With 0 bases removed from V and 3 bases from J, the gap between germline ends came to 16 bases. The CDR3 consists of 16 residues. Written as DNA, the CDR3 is TGCAGCGTTGAAGATCTTGGCAGCGGACCGACAGATACGCAGTATTTT. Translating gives CSVEDLGSGPTDTQYF.

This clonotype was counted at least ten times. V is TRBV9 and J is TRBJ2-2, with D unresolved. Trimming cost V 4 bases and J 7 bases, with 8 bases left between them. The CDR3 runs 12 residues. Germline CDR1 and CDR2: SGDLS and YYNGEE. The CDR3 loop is CASSSPDGELFF. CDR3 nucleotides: TGTGCCAGCAGCTCCCCCGACGGGGAGCTGTTTTTT.

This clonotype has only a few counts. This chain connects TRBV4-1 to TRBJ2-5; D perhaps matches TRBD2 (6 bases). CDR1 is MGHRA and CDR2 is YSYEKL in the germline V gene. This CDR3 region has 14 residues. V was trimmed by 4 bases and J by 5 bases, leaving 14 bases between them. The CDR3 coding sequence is TGCGCCAGCAGCCTCGGCAAACGGGGGGAGACCCAGTACTTC. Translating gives CASSLGKRGETQYF.

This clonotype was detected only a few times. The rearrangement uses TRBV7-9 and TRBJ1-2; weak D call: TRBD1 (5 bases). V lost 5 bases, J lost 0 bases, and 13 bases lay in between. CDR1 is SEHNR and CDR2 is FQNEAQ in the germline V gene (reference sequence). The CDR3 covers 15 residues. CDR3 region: CASSKRDAPNYGYTF. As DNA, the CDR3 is TGTGCCAGCAGCAAACGGGACGCACCTAACTATGGCTACACCTTC.

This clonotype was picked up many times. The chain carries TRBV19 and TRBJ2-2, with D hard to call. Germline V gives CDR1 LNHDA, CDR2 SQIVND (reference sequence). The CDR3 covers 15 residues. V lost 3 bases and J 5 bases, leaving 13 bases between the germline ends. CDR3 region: CASSIRTSATGELFF. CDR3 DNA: TGTGCCAGTAGTATCCGAACCTCCGCAACCGGGGAGCTGTTTTTT.

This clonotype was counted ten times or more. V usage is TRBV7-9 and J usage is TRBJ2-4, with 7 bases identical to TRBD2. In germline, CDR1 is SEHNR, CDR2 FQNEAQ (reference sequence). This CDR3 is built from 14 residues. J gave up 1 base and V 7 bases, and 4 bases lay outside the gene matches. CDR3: CASTTGGAKNIQYF. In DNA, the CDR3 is TGTGCCAGCACCACCGGGGGGGCCAAAAACATTCAGTACTTC.

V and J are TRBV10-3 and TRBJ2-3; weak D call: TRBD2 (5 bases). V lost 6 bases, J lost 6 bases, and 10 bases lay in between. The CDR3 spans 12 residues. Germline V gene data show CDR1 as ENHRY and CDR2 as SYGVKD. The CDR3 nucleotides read TGTGCCATCAGGGTCAGAGGGGATACGCAGTATTTT. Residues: CAIRVRGDTQYF.

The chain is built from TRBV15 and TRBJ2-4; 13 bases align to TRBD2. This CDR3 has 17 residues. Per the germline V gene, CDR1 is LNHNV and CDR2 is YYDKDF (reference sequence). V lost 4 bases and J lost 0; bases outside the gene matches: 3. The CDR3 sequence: CATSIGTSGIAKNIQYF. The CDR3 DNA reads TGTGCCACCAGCATCGGGACTAGCGGGATAGCCAAAAACATTCAGTACTTC.

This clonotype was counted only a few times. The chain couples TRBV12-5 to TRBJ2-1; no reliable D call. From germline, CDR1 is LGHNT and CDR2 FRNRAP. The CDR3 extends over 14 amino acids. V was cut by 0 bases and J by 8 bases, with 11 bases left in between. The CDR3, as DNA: TGTGCTAGTGGTTTGGTCCCTCCCCTCGATGAGCAGTTCTTC. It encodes CASGLVPPLDEQFF.

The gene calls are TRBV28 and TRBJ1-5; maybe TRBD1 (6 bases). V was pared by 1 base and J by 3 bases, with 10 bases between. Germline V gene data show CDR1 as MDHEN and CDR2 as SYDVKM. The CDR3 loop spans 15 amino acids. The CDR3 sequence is CASSLLGGSNQPQHF. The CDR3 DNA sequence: TGTGCCAGCAGTTTATTGGGGGGCTCCAATCAGCCCCAGCATTTT.

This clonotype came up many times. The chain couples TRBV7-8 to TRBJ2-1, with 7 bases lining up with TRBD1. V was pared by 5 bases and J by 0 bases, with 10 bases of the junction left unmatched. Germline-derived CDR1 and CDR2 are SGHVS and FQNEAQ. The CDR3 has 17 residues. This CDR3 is CASSREGASSSYNEQFF. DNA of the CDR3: TGTGCCAGCAGCCGAGAGGGGGCCTCTAGCTCCTACAATGAGCAGTTCTTC.

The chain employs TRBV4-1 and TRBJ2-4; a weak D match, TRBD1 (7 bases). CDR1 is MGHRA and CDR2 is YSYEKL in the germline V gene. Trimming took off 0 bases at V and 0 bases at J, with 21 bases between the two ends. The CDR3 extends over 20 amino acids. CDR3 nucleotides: TGCGCCAGCAGCCAAGATGGGGGGACAGAGACGCTAATAGCCAAAAACATTCAGTACTTC. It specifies CASSQDGGTETLIAKNIQYF.

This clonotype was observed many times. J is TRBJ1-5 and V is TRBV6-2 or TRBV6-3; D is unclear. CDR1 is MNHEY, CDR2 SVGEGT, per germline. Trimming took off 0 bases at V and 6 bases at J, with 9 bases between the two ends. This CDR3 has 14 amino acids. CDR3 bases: TGTGCCAGCAGTTACTCGGCGGGGTTTCAGCCCCAGCATTTT. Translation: CASSYSAGFQPQHF.

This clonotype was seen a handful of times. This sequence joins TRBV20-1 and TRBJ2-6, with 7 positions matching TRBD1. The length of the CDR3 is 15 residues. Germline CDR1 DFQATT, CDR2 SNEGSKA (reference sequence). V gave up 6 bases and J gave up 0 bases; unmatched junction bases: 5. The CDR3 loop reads CSADRAVSGANVLTF. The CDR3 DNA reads TGCAGTGCCGACAGGGCCGTCTCTGGGGCCAACGTCCTGACTTTC.

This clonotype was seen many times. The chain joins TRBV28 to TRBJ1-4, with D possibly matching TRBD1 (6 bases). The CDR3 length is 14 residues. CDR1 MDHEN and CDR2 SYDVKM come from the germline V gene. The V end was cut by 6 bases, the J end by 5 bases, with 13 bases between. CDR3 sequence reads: CASSLQGRNEKLFF. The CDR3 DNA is TGTGCCAGCAGCCTCCAGGGGAGGAATGAAAAACTGTTTTTT.

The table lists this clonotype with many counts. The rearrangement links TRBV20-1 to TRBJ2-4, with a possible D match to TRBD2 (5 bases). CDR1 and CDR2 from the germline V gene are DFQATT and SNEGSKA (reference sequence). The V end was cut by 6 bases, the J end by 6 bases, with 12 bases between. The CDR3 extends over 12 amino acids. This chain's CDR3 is CSAILAGNIQYF. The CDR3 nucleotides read TGCAGTGCAATCCTTGCGGGAAACATTCAGTACTTC.

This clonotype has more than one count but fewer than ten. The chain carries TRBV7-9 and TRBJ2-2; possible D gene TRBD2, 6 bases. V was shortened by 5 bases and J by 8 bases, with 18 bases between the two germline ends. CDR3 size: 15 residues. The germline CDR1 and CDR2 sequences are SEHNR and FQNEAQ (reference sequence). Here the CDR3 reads CASSSRGTETGELFF. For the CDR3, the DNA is TGTGCCAGCAGCAGTCGCGGGACCGAAACGGGGGAGCTGTTTTTT.

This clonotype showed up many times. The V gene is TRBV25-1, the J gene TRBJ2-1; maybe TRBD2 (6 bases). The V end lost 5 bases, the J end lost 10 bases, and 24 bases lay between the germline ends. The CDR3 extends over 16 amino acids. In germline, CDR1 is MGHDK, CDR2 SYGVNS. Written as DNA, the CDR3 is TGTGCCAGCAGTCTGGAGACTAGTCCTTCTTCGTGGGAGCAGTTCTTC. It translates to CASSLETSPSSWEQFF.

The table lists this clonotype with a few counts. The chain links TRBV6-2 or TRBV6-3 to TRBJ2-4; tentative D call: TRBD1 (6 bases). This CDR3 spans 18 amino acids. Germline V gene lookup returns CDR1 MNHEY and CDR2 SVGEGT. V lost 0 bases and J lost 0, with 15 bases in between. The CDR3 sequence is CASSYSTHRDLAKNIQYF. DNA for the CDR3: TGTGCCAGCAGTTACTCGACCCACAGGGACCTAGCCAAAAACATTCAGTACTTC.

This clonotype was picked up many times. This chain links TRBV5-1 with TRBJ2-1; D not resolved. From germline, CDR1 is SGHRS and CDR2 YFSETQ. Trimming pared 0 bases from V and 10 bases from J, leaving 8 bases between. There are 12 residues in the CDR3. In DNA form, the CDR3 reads TGCGCCAGCAGCTTGGCCGCTCGGGAGCAGTTCTTC. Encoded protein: CASSLAAREQFF. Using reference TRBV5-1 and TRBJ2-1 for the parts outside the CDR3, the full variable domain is KAGVTQTPRYLIKTRGQQVTLSCSPISGHRSVSWYQQTPGQGLQFLFEYFSETQRNKGNFPGRFSGRQFSNSRSEMNVSTLELGDSALYLCASSLAAREQFFGPGTRLTVL.

CDR3 in amino acids: CASSLGTGTYEQYF. The CDR3 bases are TGTGCCAGTAGTTTAGGGACTGGTACCTACGAGCAGTACTTC. This chain joins TRBV19 and TRBJ2-7; D is possibly TRBD2 (6 bases). V gave up 5 bases and J gave up 2 bases, with 13 bases separating them. This CDR3 comprises 14 residues. In germline, CDR1 is LNHDA, CDR2 SQIVND (reference sequence). The whole variable domain, remainder taken from reference TRBV19 and TRBJ2-7, is DGGITQSPKYLFRKEGQNVTLSCEQNLNHDAMYWYRQDPGQGLRLIYYSQIVNDFQKGDIAEGYSVSREKKESFPLTVTSAQKNPTAFYLCASSLGTGTYEQYFGPGTRLTVT.

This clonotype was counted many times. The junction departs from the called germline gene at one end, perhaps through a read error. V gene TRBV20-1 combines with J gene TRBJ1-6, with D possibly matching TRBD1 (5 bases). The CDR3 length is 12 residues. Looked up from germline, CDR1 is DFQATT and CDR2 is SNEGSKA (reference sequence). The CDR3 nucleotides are TGCAGTGCTGGAGACAGTAATTCACCCCTCCACTTT. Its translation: CSAGDSNSPLHF.